This TCR beta chain was sequenced in a study of radiation and T cells in renal cell carcinoma. Repertoires were generated with immunoSEQ multiplex PCR, while TCRdb's copy carries only in-frame clones and drops some. The sample records 90,000 to 100,000 clones, around 83% being singletons. Time point given: blood 4 weeks post-SBRT, at nephrectomy. Treatment given: 15 Gy SBRT to primary tumor, nephrectomy 4 weeks later. The clonotype was recovered from a man in his 60s with renal cell carcinoma. The input for sequencing was blood, taken from a patient whose treatment included radiotherapy and nephrectomy.

The CDR3 coding sequence is TGTGCCAGCAGTGAAAGGGTCCTAAATCAGCCCCAGCATTTT. Its translation: CASSERVLNQPQHF. V is TRBV6-5 and J is TRBJ1-5; D is undetermined. Germline lookup yields CDR1 MNHEY and CDR2 SVGAGI. The V gene lost 5 bases and the J gene lost 4 bases, with 12 bases spanning the gap. The CDR3 covers 14 residues.